One sample yielded the 20 T cell receptor beta chains listed below, sequenced in a study of B cell selection in AIRE deficiency. The method was immunoSEQ multiplex PCR; TCRdb's version includes in-frame clones alone and lacks a portion of them. Counted here are tens of thousands of clones, about 93% occurring once; the ten biggest clones make up 1.4%. Sorted regulatory T cells were CD4-positive, CD25-high and CD127-low or negative. The sample taken for sequencing was CD4+CD25+ Tregs sorted from PBMCs. The source is a human donor in good health.

V usage is TRBV5-5 and J usage is TRBJ1-4; D gene uncertain. Germline CDR1 is SGHKS and CDR2 is YYEKEE (reference sequence). V was shortened by 3 bases and J by 4 bases, with 10 bases between the two germline ends. The CDR3 is made up of 14 amino acids. CDR3 coding DNA: TGTGCCAGCAGCTACGGAAATTTTAATGAAAAACTGTTTTTT. This sequence encodes CASSYGNFNEKLFF.

V gene TRBV6-1 combines with J gene TRBJ1-5; 7 bases line up with TRBD1. From germline, CDR1 is MNHNS and CDR2 SASEGT. Trimming at V came to 5 bases and at J to 7 bases, leaving 11 bases not matched to a gene. CDR3 length: 15 amino acids. The CDR3 bases are TGTGCCAGCAGTTTACGGGACAGACTATTCCAGCCCCAGCATTTT. Translated: CASSLRDRLFQPQHF.

The genes are TRBV5-8 and TRBJ1-1, with D tentatively TRBD1 (6 bases). CDR1 and CDR2 from the germline V gene are SGHTS and YDEGEE. V shed 2 bases and J shed 4 bases, with 9 bases lying between them. This CDR3 is built from 13 residues. The CDR3 here is CASSFTGRTEAFF. The CDR3 region has the DNA TGTGCCAGCAGCTTCACAGGGCGCACTGAAGCTTTCTTT.

The chain couples TRBV18 to TRBJ2-3, with a possible D match to TRBD2 (7 bases). The CDR3 runs 16 residues. CDR1 and CDR2 (germline): KGHSH, LQKENI. The V gene lost 6 bases and the J gene lost 2 bases, with 18 bases spanning the gap. In nucleotides, the CDR3 is TGTGCCAGCTCCTTTGGGGGGGCACAAAACACAGATACGCAGTATTTT. The encoded protein is CASSFGGAQNTDTQYF.

The chain couples TRBV4-2 to TRBJ2-1, with 10 nucleotides matching TRBD2. The CDR3 is 16 amino acids. Germline CDR1 is LGHNA and CDR2 is YNFKEQ. V lost 5 bases, J lost 3 bases, and 7 bases stayed unmatched. The CDR3 spells CASSLLSGRIYNEQFF. The CDR3 nucleotides are TGTGCCAGCAGCTTGCTTAGCGGGAGGATCTACAATGAGCAGTTCTTC.

This clone was counted a single time. The junction does not match germline at one end; this may be a read error. This sequence joins TRBV2 and TRBJ2-1, with 7 bases identical to TRBD2. Germline V gene sequence: CDR1 SNHLY, CDR2 FYNNEI. The CDR3 loop spans 14 amino acids. The chain's CDR3 is CASREAGSYNEQFF. CDR3 nucleotides: TGTGCCAGCAGAGAAGCGGGATCCTACAATGAGCAGTTCTTC. Full variable domain (remainder filled in from reference TRBV2 and TRBJ2-1): EPEVTQTPSHQVTQMGQEVILRCVPISNHLYFYWYRQILGQKVEFLVSFYNNEISEKSEIFDDQFSVERPDGSNFTLKIRSTKLEDSAMYFCASREAGSYNEQFFGPGTRLTVL.

The chain joins TRBV5-6 to TRBJ1-2, with TRBD1 matching over 7 bases. Germline CDR1 reads SGHDT; CDR2 reads YYEEEE. Germline trimming cut 2 bases from V and 4 bases from J; bases unmatched to any gene: 2. This CDR3 comprises 13 residues. In nucleotides, the CDR3 is TGTGCCAGCAGCTTATCAGGGGGCTATGGCTACACCTTC. It is translated as CASSLSGGYGYTF.

The J gene is TRBJ1-5, the V gene TRBV7-6; a weak D match, TRBD1 (6 bases). Trimming shortened V by 1 base and J by 6 bases, and 10 bases separated the two germline ends. The CDR3 covers 14 residues. The germline V gene has CDR1 SGHVS and CDR2 FNYEAQ. The CDR3 bases are TGTGCCAGCAGCTTAGTGGTCAGGGGTCAGCCCCAGCATTTT. Its translation is CASSLVVRGQPQHF.

The genes are TRBV10-3 and TRBJ1-2; 8 nucleotides match TRBD1. This CDR3 has 15 residues. The V and J ends lost 0 bases and 7 bases, in that order; junction bases with no gene match: 7. Germline lookup yields CDR1 ENHRY and CDR2 SYGVKD. This CDR3 is CAISESTGEGIGYTF. CDR3 sequence (DNA): TGTGCCATCAGTGAGTCGACAGGGGAGGGAATTGGCTACACCTTC.

The V call is TRBV19, the J call TRBJ2-7, with D tentatively TRBD1 (5 bases). The length of the CDR3 is 15 residues. Germline V lookup: CDR1 LNHDA, CDR2 SQIVND (reference sequence). V was trimmed by 1 base and J by 2 bases, leaving 12 bases between them. The CDR3 is CASSIGGHPPYEQYF. The CDR3 DNA reads as TGTGCCAGTAGTATAGGCGGACATCCGCCCTACGAGCAGTACTTC.

A single count supports this clone. The rearrangement uses TRBV15 and TRBJ1-1; 8 nucleotides line up with TRBD1. Germline CDR1 reads LNHNV; CDR2 reads YYDKDF (reference sequence). CDR3 length: 13 residues. With 5 bases clipped from V and 7 bases from J, the junction kept 6 bases outside the gene matches. Here the CDR3 reads CATSPGTGLEAFF. In DNA form, the CDR3 reads TGTGCCACCAGCCCAGGGACAGGACTTGAAGCTTTCTTT.

CDR3 bases: TGTGCCAGCAGTTACAGCGGGGCTTCTAATCAGCCCCAGCATTTT. Protein: CASSYSGASNQPQHF. V and J are TRBV6-6 and TRBJ1-5; tentatively, D is TRBD1 (5 bases). Germline loops: CDR1 MNHNY, CDR2 SVGAGI (reference sequence). The germline V and J ends were trimmed by 2 bases and 4 bases, with 12 bases remaining between them. The length of the CDR3 is 15 residues.

This chain uses TRBV20-1 with TRBJ2-1; possibly TRBD1 or TRBD2 for D (5 bases each). Germline V gene sequence: CDR1 DFQATT, CDR2 SNEGSKA (reference sequence). Trimming pared 7 bases from V and 7 bases from J, leaving 8 bases between. The CDR3 spans 10 residues. CDR3 loop: CSVGRNEQFF. The CDR3, as DNA: TGCAGTGTGGGACGAAATGAGCAGTTCTTC.

Here the CDR3 reads CASSLGSGPNTEAFF. The CDR3 DNA reads as TGTGCCAGCAGCTTAGGATCGGGGCCTAACACTGAAGCTTTCTTT. The chain recombines TRBV7-9 with TRBJ1-1; D possibly corresponds to TRBD1 (5 bases). Trimming pared 1 base from V and 2 bases from J, leaving 11 bases between. Per the germline V gene, CDR1 is SEHNR and CDR2 is FQNEAQ (reference sequence). The length of the CDR3 is 15 residues.

This rearrangement joins TRBV21-1 to TRBJ2-7. TRBV21-1 represents a pseudogene. The CDR3 has 12 amino acids. DNA for the CDR3: TGTGCCAAAGGGGAGACATGCCTAAGTGGGTACTTC. Its protein product is CAKGETCLSGYF.

The V and J genes are TRBV4-2 and TRBJ2-7; D unclear. This CDR3 has 12 amino acids. With 4 bases removed from V and 7 bases from J, the gap between germline ends came to 11 bases. Germline values: CDR1 LGHNA, CDR2 YNFKEQ. The CDR3 reads CASSLAFGEQYF. The CDR3 DNA sequence: TGTGCCAGCAGCCTCGCGTTTGGGGAGCAGTACTTC.

The chain joins TRBV11-3 to TRBJ2-1, with D possibly matching TRBD2 (5 bases). V shed 2 bases and J shed 9 bases, with 14 bases lying between them. The germline CDR1 and CDR2 sequences are SGHNT and YENEEA. CDR3 length: 14 amino acids. CDR3 loop: CASSLFAGSGEQFF. The CDR3 DNA follows: TGTGCCAGCAGCTTATTCGCGGGTTCGGGTGAGCAGTTCTTC. Using reference TRBV11-3 and TRBJ2-1 for the parts outside the CDR3, the full variable domain is EAGVVQSPRYKIIEKKQPVAFWCNPISGHNTLYWYLQNLGQGPELLIRYENEEAVDDSQLPKDRFSAERLKGVDSTLKIQPAELGDSAVYLCASSLFAGSGEQFFGPGTRLTVL.

V gene TRBV14 combines with J gene TRBJ2-3; unclear D gene. CDR3 length equals 15 residues. Per germline, CDR1 SGHDN and CDR2 FVKESK. Trimming stripped 0 bases from V and 3 bases from J, with 10 bases between. The CDR3 nucleotides are TGTGCCAGCAGCCAAGAGGCAGGAATAACAGATACGCAGTATTTT. Translation gives CASSQEAGITDTQYF. Drawing the rest from reference TRBV14 and TRBJ2-3, the complete variable domain is EAGVTQFPSHSVIEKGQTVTLRCDPISGHDNLYWYRRVMGKEIKFLLHFVKESKQDESGMPNNRFLAERTGGTYSTLKVQPAELEDSGVYFCASSQEAGITDTQYFGPGTRLTVL.

The chain recombines TRBV5-1 with TRBJ2-2, with D perhaps TRBD1 or TRBD2 (6 bases each). The CDR3 consists of 16 residues. The germline CDR1 and CDR2 sequences are SGHRS and YFSETQ. Trimming took 4 bases from V and 1 from J, leaving 14 bases between them. CDR3 protein: CASSPPRGLNTGELFF. The CDR3, as DNA: TGCGCCAGCAGCCCGCCCAGGGGACTGAACACCGGGGAGCTGTTTTTT.

The chain joins TRBV5-1 to TRBJ1-1; unclear D gene. Germline assignment: CDR1 SGHRS and CDR2 YFSETQ. V was pared by 0 bases and J by 5 bases, with 8 bases between. The CDR3 contains 13 residues. DNA for the CDR3: TGCGCCAGCAGCTTGGGAGCGGGTACTGAAGCTTTCTTT. Translated, it gives CASSLGAGTEAFF.